This is a list of T cell receptor beta chains from one sample in a study of CD8+ T cells in alopecia areata. Assay used: immunoSEQ multiplex PCR; TCRdb lists only in-frame clones, some missing. The table includes 100,000 to 120,000 clones, 56% detected once. Sequenced material: CD4+ T cells sorted from blood, taken at week 24, from a patient treated with tofacitinib. The receptor source for this set is a human donor with alopecia areata. Each CDR3 is given with its conserved first and last residue. Fields, in order: clone size, V gene, J gene, D gene, CDR3 protein, CDR3 DNA. The D gene is left open where the match is weak. The listing skips clone size in some rows; elsewhere it reads once, few, many or a size class.

clone size: -; V gene: TRBV30; J gene: TRBJ2-7; D gene: -; CDR3 protein: CAWAQGLTYEQYF; CDR3 DNA: TGTGCCTGGGCGCAGGGACTGACCTACGAGCAGTACTTC
clone size: -; V gene: TRBV7-2; J gene: TRBJ2-5; D gene: TRBD1; CDR3 protein: CATGRGQQETQYF; CDR3 DNA: TGTGCCACGGGTAGGGGGCAACAAGAGACCCAGTACTTC
clone size: few; V gene: TRBV5-1; J gene: TRBJ2-1; D gene: TRBD2; CDR3 protein: CASSLAEAGDYNEQFF; CDR3 DNA: TGCGCCAGCAGCTTGGCCGAAGCGGGGGATTACAATGAGCAGTTCTTC
clone size: -; V gene: TRBV30; J gene: TRBJ1-2; D gene: -; CDR3 protein: CAWDRRNYGYTF; CDR3 DNA: TGTGCCTGGGACAGGCGCAACTATGGCTACACCTTC
clone size: few; V gene: TRBV7-9; J gene: TRBJ2-6; D gene: -; CDR3 protein: CASSYSGANVLTF; CDR3 DNA: TGTGCCAGCAGCTACTCTGGGGCCAACGTCCTGACTTTC
clone size: -; V gene: TRBV29-1; J gene: TRBJ1-1; D gene: -; CDR3 protein: CSVERGGNTEAFF; CDR3 DNA: TGCAGCGTTGAAAGGGGTGGTAACACTGAAGCTTTCTTT
clone size: few; V gene: TRBV2; J gene: TRBJ1-4; D gene: TRBD1; CDR3 protein: CASNGQGAVEKLFF; CDR3 DNA: TGTGCCAGCAACGGACAGGGGGCGGTTGAAAAACTGTTTTTT
clone size: few; V gene: TRBV4-3; J gene: TRBJ2-5; D gene: -; CDR3 protein: CASSQALKGETQYF; CDR3 DNA: TGCGCCAGCAGCCAAGCGCTCAAAGGGGAGACCCAGTACTTC
clone size: once; V gene: TRBV25-1; J gene: TRBJ2-5; D gene: -; CDR3 protein: CASSEPGGLKTQYF; CDR3 DNA: TGTGCCAGCAGTGAACCCGGAGGGTTGAAGACCCAGTACTTC
clone size: -; V gene: TRBV29-1; J gene: TRBJ2-7; D gene: -; CDR3 protein: CSAKRGYEQYF; CDR3 DNA: TGCAGCGCCAAACGCGGCTACGAGCAGTACTTC
clone size: -; V gene: TRBV5-6; J gene: TRBJ2-3; D gene: TRBD2; CDR3 protein: CASSPERGGLGTDTQYF; CDR3 DNA: TGTGCCAGCAGCCCGGAGCGGGGGGGCCTCGGGACAGATACGCAGTATTTT
clone size: few; V gene: TRBV4-1; J gene: TRBJ2-5; D gene: TRBD2; CDR3 protein: CASSQDASGGALETQYF; CDR3 DNA: TGCGCCAGCAGCCAAGATGCTAGCGGGGGGGCCCTGGAGACCCAGTACTTC
clone size: -; V gene: TRBV7-9; J gene: TRBJ1-1; D gene: -; CDR3 protein: CASSGPGTGGSMNTEAFF; CDR3 DNA: TGTGCCAGCAGCGGTCCAGGGACTGGGGGTTCCATGAACACTGAAGCTTTCTTT
clone size: -; V gene: TRBV29-1; J gene: TRBJ1-1; D gene: -; CDR3 protein: CSVSLTEAFF; CDR3 DNA: TGCAGCGTATCCCTCACTGAAGCTTTCTTT
clone size: few; V gene: TRBV6-5; J gene: TRBJ1-1; D gene: -; CDR3 protein: CASSFGGWNTEAFF; CDR3 DNA: TGTGCCAGCAGTTTCGGGGGATGGAACACTGAAGCTTTCTTT
clone size: once; V gene: TRBV27; J gene: TRBJ1-6; D gene: TRBD1; CDR3 protein: CASSPGTGTSPLHF; CDR3 DNA: TGTGCCAGCAGCCCCGGGACAGGGACTTCACCCCTCCACTTT
clone size: -; V gene: TRBV6-5; J gene: TRBJ2-5; D gene: TRBD2; CDR3 protein: CASRAGGTQETQYF; CDR3 DNA: TGTGCCAGCAGAGCCGGGGGGACCCAAGAGACCCAGTACTTC
clone size: -; V gene: TRBV7-7; J gene: TRBJ2-2; D gene: TRBD1; CDR3 protein: CASSLGQGTGELFF; CDR3 DNA: TGTGCTAGCAGCCTAGGACAGGGGACCGGGGAGCTGTTTTTT
clone size: -; V gene: TRBV4-1; J gene: TRBJ1-6; D gene: -; CDR3 protein: CASSQDSQGSVPLHF; CDR3 DNA: TGCGCCAGCAGCCAAGATTCCCAGGGGTCGGTACCCCTCCACTTT
clone size: once; V gene: TRBV9; J gene: TRBJ2-2; D gene: TRBD1; CDR3 protein: CASSVGTGVSAGELFF; CDR3 DNA: TGTGCCAGCAGCGTAGGGACAGGGGTATCGGCCGGGGAGCTGTTTTTT
clone size: -; V gene: TRBV11-2; J gene: TRBJ2-7; D gene: -; CDR3 protein: CASSLNGGEQGEQYF; CDR3 DNA: TGTGCCAGCAGCTTAAACGGAGGGGAGCAGGGCGAGCAGTACTTC
clone size: few; V gene: TRBV7-8; J gene: TRBJ2-3; D gene: TRBD1; CDR3 protein: CASSLDGTGYRTDTQYF; CDR3 DNA: TGTGCCAGCAGCCTAGACGGGACAGGGTATCGCACAGATACGCAGTATTTT
clone size: -; V gene: TRBV15; J gene: TRBJ1-2; D gene: TRBD1; CDR3 protein: CATTDGGGQGYTF; CDR3 DNA: TGTGCCACCACCGATGGGGGGGGACAGGGCTACACCTTC
clone size: -; V gene: TRBV30; J gene: TRBJ1-1; D gene: TRBD1; CDR3 protein: CAWSFTGGFTEAFF; CDR3 DNA: TGTGCCTGGAGTTTTACAGGGGGCTTTACTGAAGCTTTCTTT